Included here is one T cell receptor (beta chain) sequence, with context. Its cognate antigen is unknown. Both 60 Vbeta primers and 13 Jbeta primers went into the PCR. Sequencing used immunoSEQ multiplex PCR; TCRdb keeps in-frame clones, though not all of them. The data contain under 200,000 clones, around 76% of them singletons. The data were obtained in a study of cytomegalovirus exposure and HLA in healthy donors. Study-wide findings and caveats: Indistinguishability led to the exclusion of some V segments, TRBV6-2 and TRBV6-3 included. A later analysis found most CMV-associated TCR beta chains apparently HLA-restricted. An assumption of roughly uniform sequencing depth across donors underlay the presence/absence analyses. TCR beta chains numbering 164 were designated cytomegalovirus-associated.

The CDR3 loop spans 19 amino acids. The ends were cut back, 0 bases at V and 0 bases at J, with 15 bases in the middle. Germline CDR1 SGHAT, CDR2 FQNNGV. The specimen was PBMCs. J is TRBJ1-6 and V is TRBV11-2; no definite D call. This clonotype originated in a man under 40 in good health and CMV-seronegative. As DNA, the CDR3 is TGTGCCAGCAGCTTAGATCGGGTAGGAGAGAGCTCCTATAATTCACCCCTCCACTTT. Residues: CASSLDRVGESSYNSPLHF.